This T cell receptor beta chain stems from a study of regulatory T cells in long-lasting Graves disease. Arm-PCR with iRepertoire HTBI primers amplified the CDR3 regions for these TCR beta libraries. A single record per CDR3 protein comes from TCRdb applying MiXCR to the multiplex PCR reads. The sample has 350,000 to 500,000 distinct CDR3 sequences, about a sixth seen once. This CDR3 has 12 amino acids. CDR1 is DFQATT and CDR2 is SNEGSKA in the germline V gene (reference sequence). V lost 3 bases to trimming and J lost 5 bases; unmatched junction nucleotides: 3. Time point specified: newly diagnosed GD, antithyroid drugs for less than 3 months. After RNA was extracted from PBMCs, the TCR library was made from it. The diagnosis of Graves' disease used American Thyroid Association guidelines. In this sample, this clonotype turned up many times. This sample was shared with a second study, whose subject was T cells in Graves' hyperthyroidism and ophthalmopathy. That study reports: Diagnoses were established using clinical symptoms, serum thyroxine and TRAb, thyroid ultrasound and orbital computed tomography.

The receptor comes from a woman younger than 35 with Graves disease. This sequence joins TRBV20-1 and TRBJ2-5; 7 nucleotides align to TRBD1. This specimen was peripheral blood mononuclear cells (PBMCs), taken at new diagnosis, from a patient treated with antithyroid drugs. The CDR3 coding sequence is TGCAGTGCTAGGACAGGGAGTGAGACCCAGTACTTC. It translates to CSARTGSETQYF.